This T cell receptor (beta chain) was observed in a study of stem cell transplantation in POMP-related autoinflammatory disease. The V gene's germline CDR1 is MGHRA and CDR2 YSYEKL. Trimming took 6 bases from V and 4 from J; bases not matched to a gene: 13. This CDR3 has 17 residues. The study, taken as a whole, reports: Patients with PRAID showed a restricted number of unique TRB V-J gene pairings. A trend toward lower repertoire diversity and greater clonality appeared in every analyzed T-cell subset of PRAID patients.

A word on this clone: Its specificity is unknown.

Sequencing used immunoSEQ multiplex PCR; TCRdb keeps in-frame clones, though not all of them. The table shows 6,500 to 7,500 clones, with around 83% occurring only once. This TCR derives from a human donor in good health. The sample was a CXCR5-defined cell subset from PBMCs. The V and J genes are TRBV4-1 and TRBJ2-2, with TRBD1 matching 8 bases. CDR3 in amino acids: CASRETFQGAGTGELFF. CDR3 DNA sequence: TGCGCCAGCAGGGAAACCTTTCAGGGGGCCGGCACCGGGGAGCTGTTTTTT.